Reported below is one T cell receptor (beta chain). The data are from a study of shared clonotypes between healthy human individuals. Study-level information: CD4 naive and memory got three plates each, CD8 naive two, CD8 memory one.

The repertoire was sequenced with immunoSEQ multiplex PCR; TCRdb's copy has only in-frame clones and lacks some. The table shows hundreds of thousands of clones, with around 73% occurring only once. The germline V gene has CDR1 LNHDA and CDR2 SQIVND (reference sequence). V lost 3 bases, J lost 6 bases, and 19 bases stayed unmatched. This CDR3 is built from 18 residues. Specimen: memory CD4+ T cells sorted from blood. Subset defined: CD45RA-negative fraction. The chain couples TRBV19 to TRBJ1-1, with 7 bases that match TRBD1. The TCR was taken from a woman aged 25-40 years in good health. The CDR3 is CASSISGTALGLRAEAFF. Here the CDR3 DNA reads TGTGCCAGTAGTATTTCGGGGACAGCATTGGGACTTCGGGCTGAAGCTTTCTTT.